The sample holds many counts of the clone carrying this TCR beta chain. The CDR3 contains 11 residues. The V end lost 5 bases, the J end lost 7 bases, and 9 bases lay between the germline ends. CDR1 is MNHEY, CDR2 SVGAGI, per germline. This sample was included in a study of neurological immune-mediated disorders. TCRdb used MiXCR to reprocess the 5' RACE reads, holding one entry per CDR3 protein. The sample consists of 50,000 to 80,000 distinct CDR3 sequences, roughly 4.8% of them appearing once. V usage is TRBV6-5 and J usage is TRBJ2-7; no firm D call. The sequence derives from a man aged 25-40 years with multiple sclerosis. Specimen: PBMCs. The CDR3 nucleotides read TGTGCCAGCAGTCAAGGGTGGGAGCAGTACTTC. It yields the protein CASSQGWEQYF.